This TCR beta chain derives from a study of OX40 agonist ivuxolimab in advanced cancers. Some clones are missing from TCRdb's copy, which holds only in-frame ones; the method was immunoSEQ multiplex PCR. There are some 74,000 clones in the sample; 70% to 90% occur only once, and about 1% lies in the top ten. Autoimmune disease history or systemic immunosuppression led to patients being barred. On this clone: Its antigen is still unknown.

Findings of the study overall: Clonal expansion from baseline to week 6 occurred in both CD4+ and CD8+ T cells.

The germline V gene has CDR1 LGHNA and CDR2 YNFKEQ. The V end lost 2 bases, the J end lost 7 bases, and 17 bases lay between the germline ends. This CDR3 has 16 residues. This sequence originates from an adult with an advanced solid tumor such as melanoma, head and neck, liver or kidney cancer. This sequence joins TRBV4-2 and TRBJ2-2; possibly TRBD1 for D (6 bases). This sample comprised CD4+ or CD8+ T cells sorted from blood, obtained in a trial of the OX40 agonist ivuxolimab. In nucleotides, the CDR3 is TGTGCCAGCAGCCAAACGCAACAGGGTTTGGTCGGGGAGCTGTTTTTT. It specifies CASSQTQQGLVGELFF.